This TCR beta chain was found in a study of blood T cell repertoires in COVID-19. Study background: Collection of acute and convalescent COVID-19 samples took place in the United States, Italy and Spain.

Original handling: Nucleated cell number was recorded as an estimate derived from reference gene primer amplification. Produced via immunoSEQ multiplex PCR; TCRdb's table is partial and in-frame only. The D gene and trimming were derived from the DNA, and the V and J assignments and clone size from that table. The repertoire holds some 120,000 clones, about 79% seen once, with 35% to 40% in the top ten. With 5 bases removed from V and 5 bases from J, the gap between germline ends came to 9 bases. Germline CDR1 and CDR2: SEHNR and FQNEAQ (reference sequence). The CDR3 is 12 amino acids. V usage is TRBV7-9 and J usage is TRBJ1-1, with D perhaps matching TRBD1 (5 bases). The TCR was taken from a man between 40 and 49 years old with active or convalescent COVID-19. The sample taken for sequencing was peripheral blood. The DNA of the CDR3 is TGTGCCAGCAGCCCAGGGCCTACTGAAGCTTTCTTT. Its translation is CASSPGPTEAFF.